A selection of T cell receptor beta chains follows, all from one sample in a study of shared clonotypes between healthy human individuals. Profiled with immunoSEQ multiplex PCR; TCRdb holds only in-frame clones, not every one. This sample has roughly 2.5 million clones, with around 90% found just once. The specimen sequenced was naive CD4+ T cells sorted from blood. The receptors here all came from a young man in good health. CDR3s include the opening cysteine and the closing phenylalanine or tryptophan. Each record gives: D gene, clone size, V gene, J gene, CDR3 DNA, CDR3 protein. D genes are given only for firm matches. Size tells how often a clone was seen (once, few, many) or the class of an expanded clone, and some rows leave it out.

D: TRBD2
size: .
V: TRBV7-9
J: TRBJ2-3
DNA: TGTGCCAGCAGCTTATTACTAGCGGGAAGCACAGATACGCAGTATTTT
CDR3: CASSLLLAGSTDTQYF

D: .
size: .
V: TRBV18
J: TRBJ2-2
DNA: TGTGCCAGCTCACCATTGCGCGGGGACGCCACCGGGGAGCTGTTTTTT
CDR3: CASSPLRGDATGELFF

D: .
size: .
V: TRBV7-9
J: TRBJ2-3
DNA: TGTGCCAGCAGTCTTACAGATACGCAGTATTTT
CDR3: CASSLTDTQYF

D: .
size: .
V: TRBV6-6
J: TRBJ2-5
DNA: TGTGCCAGCAGTTACTCTGGCCTAGCTCTAGAGGCCCAGTACTTC
CDR3: CASSYSGLALEAQYF

D: TRBD2
size: .
V: TRBV7-2
J: TRBJ2-3
DNA: TGTGCCAGCAGTCGACTAGCGGGGGGGTCGGATACGCAGTATTTT
CDR3: CASSRLAGGSDTQYF

D: .
size: .
V: TRBV6-5
J: TRBJ2-2
DNA: TGTGCCAGCAGCCTTAACACCGGGGAGCTGTTTTTT
CDR3: CASSLNTGELFF

D: .
size: .
V: TRBV9
J: TRBJ1-1
DNA: TGTGCCAGCAGCGCCCTCCAATTAGCGAACACTGAAGCTTTCTTT
CDR3: CASSALQLANTEAFF

D: .
size: .
V: TRBV5-1
J: TRBJ2-3
DNA: TGCGCCAGCACGAAGGTACTGGCAGATACGCAGTATTTT
CDR3: CASTKVLADTQYF

D: TRBD2
size: .
V: TRBV7-9
J: TRBJ2-3
DNA: TGTGCCAGCAGCTTACTCGCTAGCGGGCTAAGCACAGATACGCAGTATTTT
CDR3: CASSLLASGLSTDTQYF

D: .
size: .
V: TRBV14
J: TRBJ2-7
DNA: TGTGCCAGCAGCCAAGAAGGTTCCGCTAGGCTCGAGCAGTACTTC
CDR3: CASSQEGSARLEQYF

D: TRBD2
size: .
V: TRBV7-3
J: TRBJ2-5
DNA: TGTGCCAGCAGCTTACGTAGCGGGACTACTGAGACCCAGTACTTC
CDR3: CASSLRSGTTETQYF

D: .
size: .
V: TRBV9
J: TRBJ1-6
DNA: TGTGCCAGCAGCGTAGGCGGGACCCATTCACCCCTCCACTTT
CDR3: CASSVGGTHSPLHF

D: .
size: .
V: TRBV28
J: TRBJ1-4
DNA: TGTGCCAGCAGGTACAGCGGTGGGGGCGCTAATGAAAAACTGTTTTTT
CDR3: CASRYSGGGANEKLFF

D: .
size: .
V: TRBV29-1
J: TRBJ1-4
DNA: TGCAGCGTTGAAGGCCCTGGCAGGGAAAAACTGTTTTTT
CDR3: CSVEGPGREKLFF

D: .
size: once
V: TRBV29-1
J: TRBJ1-1
DNA: TGCAGCGTGCAGGGTCACACTGAAGCTTTCTTT
CDR3: CSVQGHTEAFF

D: .
size: few
V: TRBV18
J: TRBJ2-2
DNA: TGTGCCAGCTCACCACCGGCGGGGAACACCGGGGAGCTGTTTTTT
CDR3: CASSPPAGNTGELFF

D: TRBD1
size: .
V: TRBV30
J: TRBJ1-6
DNA: TGTGCCTCCATAAACAGGGGAAATTCACCCCTCCACTTT
CDR3: CASINRGNSPLHF

D: .
size: once
V: TRBV10-1
J: TRBJ2-7
DNA: TGCGCCAGCAGGGGATGGGACTTTTCCTACGAGCAGTACTTC
CDR3: CASRGWDFSYEQYF

D: TRBD2
size: .
V: TRBV28
J: TRBJ2-3
DNA: TGTGCCAGCAGTCCACCCTGGGGGGGTGGCACAGATACGCAGTATTTT
CDR3: CASSPPWGGGTDTQYF

D: TRBD2
size: .
V: TRBV14
J: TRBJ2-3
DNA: TGTGCCAGCAGCCCGGGACTAGCGGGAGGAGGAACAGATACGCAGTATTTT
CDR3: CASSPGLAGGGTDTQYF

D: TRBD1
size: .
V: TRBV19
J: TRBJ1-3
DNA: TGTGCCAGCGAGACAGGGGGACTTGGAAACACCATATATTTT
CDR3: CASETGGLGNTIYF

D: .
size: .
V: TRBV27
J: TRBJ2-5
DNA: TGTGCCAGCGGCAAAGACAGACAAGAGACCCAGTACTTC
CDR3: CASGKDRQETQYF

D: TRBD1
size: .
V: TRBV9
J: TRBJ1-6
DNA: TGTGCCAGCAGTAATGGACAGGTGGAGAGTTCACCCCTCCACTTT
CDR3: CASSNGQVESSPLHF

D: .
size: .
V: TRBV18
J: TRBJ2-7
DNA: TGTGCCAGCTCACCACAGGGTACCTACGAGCAGTACTTC
CDR3: CASSPQGTYEQYF

D: TRBD2
size: .
V: TRBV9
J: TRBJ2-3
DNA: TGTGCCAGCAGCCTCCTAGCGGGGGCCGTCACAGATACGCAGTATTTT
CDR3: CASSLLAGAVTDTQYF

D: TRBD1
size: .
V: TRBV6-1
J: TRBJ1-5
DNA: TGTGCCAGTGATAGACAGGGGAGTCAGCCCCAGCATTTT
CDR3: CASDRQGSQPQHF

D: TRBD2
size: .
V: TRBV20-1
J: TRBJ2-3
DNA: TGCAGTGCTAGGCGGGGGGATACGCAGTATTTT
CDR3: CSARRGDTQYF

D: .
size: .
V: TRBV7-2
J: TRBJ2-7
DNA: TGTGCCAGCAGCGAGGGATGGGGGCAGCGGTCTCTATACGAGCAGTACTTC
CDR3: CASSEGWGQRSLYEQYF

D: .
size: .
V: TRBV20-1
J: TRBJ1-2
DNA: TGCAGTGCTAGGGACTATGGCTACACCTTC
CDR3: CSARDYGYTF

D: .
size: .
V: TRBV19
J: TRBJ1-1
DNA: TGTGCCACCTCACGGGGGGATATGAACACTGAAGCTTTCTTT
CDR3: CATSRGDMNTEAFF

D: TRBD2
size: .
V: TRBV7-2
J: TRBJ2-3
DNA: TGTGCCAGCAGCCGGGGACTAGCGGGAGGTGGATTCACAGATACGCAGTATTTT
CDR3: CASSRGLAGGGFTDTQYF

D: TRBD2
size: .
V: TRBV7-8
J: TRBJ2-1
DNA: TGTGCCAGCAGCCTAGGAGAGCAGCGGGAACTTGTTAGCAATGAGCAGTTCTTC
CDR3: CASSLGEQRELVSNEQFF

D: .
size: .
V: TRBV7-6
J: TRBJ2-5
DNA: TGTGCCAGCAACCTCGGAAGGGAACAAGAGACCCAGTACTTC
CDR3: CASNLGREQETQYF

D: TRBD2
size: once
V: TRBV14
J: TRBJ2-1
DNA: TGTGCCAGCAGCCCTTACGGGACTAGCGGGTCACAGTTCTTC
CDR3: CASSPYGTSGSQFF

D: .
size: .
V: TRBV6-5
J: TRBJ2-5
DNA: TGTGCCAGCAGGCGGACTTTACAAGAGACCCAGTACTTC
CDR3: CASRRTLQETQYF

D: .
size: once
V: TRBV2
J: TRBJ2-3
DNA: TGTGCCAGCTCACCGCAGGCCACAGATACGCAGTATTTT
CDR3: CASSPQATDTQYF

D: TRBD1
size: .
V: TRBV5-1
J: TRBJ2-5
DNA: TGCGCCAGCAGCGCGAGACAGGGTGGAGAGACCCAGTACTTC
CDR3: CASSARQGGETQYF

D: TRBD1
size: .
V: TRBV6-5
J: TRBJ1-1
DNA: TGTGCCAGCATCGCCCCCGGGACAGGGAACACTGAAGCTTTCTTT
CDR3: CASIAPGTGNTEAFF

D: .
size: .
V: TRBV19
J: TRBJ1-1
DNA: TGTGCCACCCAGGAAAACACTGAAGCTTTCTTT
CDR3: CATQENTEAFF

D: TRBD1
size: .
V: TRBV28
J: TRBJ1-4
DNA: TGTGCCAGCAGTTTACCTCAGGGGGGAGCAACTAATGAAAAACTGTTTTTT
CDR3: CASSLPQGGATNEKLFF

D: .
size: .
V: TRBV7-9
J: TRBJ1-4
DNA: TGTGCCAGCAGCTTCGTTCTTACGGCAACTAATGAAAAACTGTTTTTT
CDR3: CASSFVLTATNEKLFF

D: .
size: .
V: TRBV4-2
J: TRBJ1-1
DNA: TGTGCCAGCAGCACCCACCCGAACACTGAAGCTTTCTTT
CDR3: CASSTHPNTEAFF

D: .
size: .
V: TRBV18
J: TRBJ2-3
DNA: TGTGCCAGCTCACCAAGGCGGGGTAGCACAGATACGCAGTATTTT
CDR3: CASSPRRGSTDTQYF

D: .
size: .
V: TRBV11-1
J: TRBJ1-2
DNA: TGTGCCAGCAGCCCACAGGGAAACTATGGCTACACCTTC
CDR3: CASSPQGNYGYTF

D: .
size: .
V: TRBV6-5
J: TRBJ1-6
DNA: TGTGCCAGCAGTAACCAGGCTAATTCACCCCTCCACTTT
CDR3: CASSNQANSPLHF

D: .
size: .
V: TRBV5-1
J: TRBJ2-7
DNA: TGCGCCAGCAGGTTGGGAGCGGGACAGGTTTCCTACGAGCAGTACTTC
CDR3: CASRLGAGQVSYEQYF

D: .
size: .
V: TRBV7-8
J: TRBJ2-5
DNA: TGTGCCAGCAGCTTAGACGTAGCGGCGGAGACCCAGTACTTC
CDR3: CASSLDVAAETQYF

D: .
size: .
V: TRBV18
J: TRBJ1-6
DNA: TGTGCCAGCTCCCCAGAGGGGGGATCACCCCTCCACTTT
CDR3: CASSPEGGSPLHF

D: TRBD2
size: .
V: TRBV29-1
J: TRBJ2-1
DNA: TGCAGCGGCGGACTAGCGGGTAACTCCTACAATGAGCAGTTCTTC
CDR3: CSGGLAGNSYNEQFF

D: TRBD1
size: .
V: TRBV5-4
J: TRBJ2-3
DNA: TGTGCCAGCACCAACCTAGGACAGGGGGCAACAGATACGCAGTATTTT
CDR3: CASTNLGQGATDTQYF